This TCR beta chain was identified in a study of human T cells and chemical hapten exposure. TCRdb passed the RACE reads through MiXCR, listing each CDR3 protein once. The data show roughly 100,000 distinct CDR3 sequences, 12% seen once. The length of the CDR3 is 15 residues. Trimming cost V 0 bases and J 7 bases, with 12 bases left between them. Germline V gene lookup returns CDR1 KGHSH and CDR2 LQKENI. Time point denoted: pre-sensitization, week 0. Treatment noted: therapeutic diphenylcyclopropenone sensitization with weekly scalp DPC. The rearrangement joins TRBV18 to TRBJ2-2; the D gene is possibly TRBD2 (5 bases). The receptor was isolated from a woman aged 45-65 years with alopecia areata. Some clones in this sample may be carry-over from other donors' samples. The sequencing used whole blood, collected in connection with sensitization to the hapten diphenylcyclopropenone (DPC). The CDR3 loop reads CASSPPRVRDGELFF. CDR3 DNA sequence: TGTGCCAGCTCACCACCGAGGGTACGAGACGGGGAGCTGTTTTTT. The full variable domain, rest sourced from reference TRBV18 and TRBJ2-2, is NAGVMQNPRHLVRRRGQEARLRCSPMKGHSHVYWYRQLPEEGLKFMVYLQKENIIDESGMPKERFSAEFPKEGPSILRIQQVVRGDSAAYFCASSPPRVRDGELFFGEGSRLTVL.